This T cell receptor beta chain was retrieved from a study of Ad26.COV2.S vaccination and SARS-CoV-2 variants. Study-level information: Once or twice, 56 days apart, Ad26.COV2.S was delivered intramuscularly. Findings and limits, study-wide: Individuals receiving vaccine had higher spike-specific TCR breadth than placebo recipients did.

The table came from immunoSEQ multiplex PCR; TCRdb's copy has only in-frame clones and leaves some out. The sample lists hundreds of thousands of clones; more than 85% were seen once. Treatment: approximately 18 received Ad26.COV2.S at low or high dose, single or two shots; about five received placebo; per-sample allocation not given. After the first vaccine or placebo injection, samples were drawn on day 63. Vaccine was an Ad26 vector expressing Wuhan-strain SARS-CoV-2 spike. Concerning this clone itself: What it recognizes is unknown.

This TCR was recovered from a person between 18 and 65 years old who received the Ad26.COV2.S COVID-19 vaccine or a placebo. The sequenced sample was peripheral blood, obtained in a trial of Ad26.COV2.S vaccine versus placebo.

The CDR3 nucleotides are TGCGCCAGCAGCTTGGCCGGACAGGGGATCGAGCAGTACTTC. Translating it yields CASSLAGQGIEQYF. The J gene is TRBJ2-7, the V gene TRBV5-1, with 9 bases lining up with TRBD1. CDR1 is SGHRS and CDR2 is YFSETQ in the germline V gene. V shed 0 bases, J shed 6 bases, and the junction held 4 bases outside the gene matches. This CDR3 is 14 amino acids long. The variable domain in full, with the rest retrieved from reference TRBV5-1 and TRBJ2-7, is KAGVTQTPRYLIKTRGQQVTLSCSPISGHRSVSWYQQTPGQGLQFLFEYFSETQRNKGNFPGRFSGRQFSNSRSEMNVSTLELGDSALYLCASSLAGQGIEQYFGPGTRLTVT.